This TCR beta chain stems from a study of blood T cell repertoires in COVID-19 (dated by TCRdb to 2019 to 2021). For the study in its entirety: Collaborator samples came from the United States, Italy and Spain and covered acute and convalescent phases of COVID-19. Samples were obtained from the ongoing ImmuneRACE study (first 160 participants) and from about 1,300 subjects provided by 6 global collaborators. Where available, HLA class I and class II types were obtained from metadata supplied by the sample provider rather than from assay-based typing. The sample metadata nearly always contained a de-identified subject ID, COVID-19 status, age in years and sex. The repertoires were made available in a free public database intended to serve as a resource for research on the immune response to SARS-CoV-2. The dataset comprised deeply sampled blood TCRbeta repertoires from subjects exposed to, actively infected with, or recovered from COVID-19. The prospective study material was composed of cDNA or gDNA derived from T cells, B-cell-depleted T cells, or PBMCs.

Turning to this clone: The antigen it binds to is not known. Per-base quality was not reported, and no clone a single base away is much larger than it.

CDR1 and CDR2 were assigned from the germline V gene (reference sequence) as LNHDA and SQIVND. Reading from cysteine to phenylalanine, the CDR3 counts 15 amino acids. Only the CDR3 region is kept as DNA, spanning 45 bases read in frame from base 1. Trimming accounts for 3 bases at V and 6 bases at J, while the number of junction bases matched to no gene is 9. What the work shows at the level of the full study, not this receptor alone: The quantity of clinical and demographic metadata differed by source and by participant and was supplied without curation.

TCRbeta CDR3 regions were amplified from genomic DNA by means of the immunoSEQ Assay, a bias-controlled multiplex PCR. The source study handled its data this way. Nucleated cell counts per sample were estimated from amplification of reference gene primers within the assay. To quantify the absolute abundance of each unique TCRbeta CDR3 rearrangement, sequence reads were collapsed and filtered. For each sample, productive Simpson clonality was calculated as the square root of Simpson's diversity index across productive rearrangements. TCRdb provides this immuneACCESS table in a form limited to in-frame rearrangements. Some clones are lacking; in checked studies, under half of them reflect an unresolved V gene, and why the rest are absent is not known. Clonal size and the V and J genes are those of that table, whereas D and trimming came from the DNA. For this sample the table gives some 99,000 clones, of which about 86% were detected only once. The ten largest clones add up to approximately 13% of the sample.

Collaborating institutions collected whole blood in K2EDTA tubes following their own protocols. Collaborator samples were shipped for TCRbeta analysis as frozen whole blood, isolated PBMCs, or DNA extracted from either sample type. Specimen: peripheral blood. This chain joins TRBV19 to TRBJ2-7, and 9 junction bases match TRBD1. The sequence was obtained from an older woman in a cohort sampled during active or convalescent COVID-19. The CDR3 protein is CASSMHGTGFFEQYF. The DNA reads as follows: TGTGCCAGTAGTATGCACGGGACAGGGTTCTTCGAGCAGTACTTC. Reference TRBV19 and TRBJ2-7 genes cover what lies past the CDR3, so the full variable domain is DGGITQSPKYLFRKEGQNVTLSCEQNLNHDAMYWYRQDPGQGLRLIYYSQIVNDFQKGDIAEGYSVSREKKESFPLTVTSAQKNPTAFYLCASSMHGTGFFEQYFGPGTRLTVT.